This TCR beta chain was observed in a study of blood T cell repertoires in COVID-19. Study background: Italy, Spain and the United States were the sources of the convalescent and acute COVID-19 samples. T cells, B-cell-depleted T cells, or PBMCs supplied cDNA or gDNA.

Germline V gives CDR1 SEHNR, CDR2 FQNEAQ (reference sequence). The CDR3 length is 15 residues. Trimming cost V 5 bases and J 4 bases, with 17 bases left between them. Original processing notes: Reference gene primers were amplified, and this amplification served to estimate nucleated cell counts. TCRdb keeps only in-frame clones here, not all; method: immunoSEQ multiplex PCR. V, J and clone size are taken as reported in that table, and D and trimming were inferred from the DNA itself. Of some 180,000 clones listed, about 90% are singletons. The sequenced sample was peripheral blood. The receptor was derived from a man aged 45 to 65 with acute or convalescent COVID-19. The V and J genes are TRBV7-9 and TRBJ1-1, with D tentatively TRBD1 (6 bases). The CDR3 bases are TGTGCCAGCAGCAACCTACAGGGATGGGGCACTGAAGCTTTCTTT. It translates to CASSNLQGWGTEAFF.